The 3 T cell receptor beta chains below all came from one sample that was sequenced in a study of sequential checkpoint blockade in melanoma (dated by TCRdb to between 2018 and 2021). Libraries were made using the immunoSEQ multiplex PCR assay. TCRdb stores this immuneACCESS table with in-frame sequences only. Part of the clones is absent; in the studies checked, under half of the shortfall reflects unresolved V genes, and no reason is known for the rest. This sample is represented by approximately 8,700 clones; about 24% of them were singletons. 17% of the sample is in the top ten clones. Per the publication, the treatment or condition label means: randomized to nivolumab then ipilimumab (arm A) or the reverse (arm B). The sample here was tumor tissue (inferred from file names), taken from a patient given nivolumab and ipilimumab in sequence. The receptors shown here come from a human donor with melanoma.

The table lists this clone with a few counts. This chain links TRBV11-3 with TRBJ2-7, with 8 bases matching TRBD2. V lost 5 bases, J lost 5 bases, and 11 bases stayed unmatched. The germline V gene encodes CDR1 SGHNT and CDR2 YENEEA. The CDR3 is made up of 15 amino acids. CDR3 loop: CASSPRGGQGDEQYF. The CDR3 DNA is TGTGCCAGCAGCCCCCGGGGGGGTCAGGGCGACGAGCAGTACTTC.

V gene TRBV11-3 combines with J gene TRBJ2-1; D not resolved. Germline V gene data show CDR1 as SGHNT and CDR2 as YENEEA. V lost 7 bases and J 9 bases, leaving 19 bases between the germline ends. The CDR3 covers 14 residues. As DNA, the CDR3 is TGTGCCAGCACTCCGAGCTACGAGCACGTTGAGCAGTTCTTC. Translating it yields CASTPSYEHVEQFF. Based on the CDR3 plus reference TRBV11-3 and TRBJ2-1, the full variable domain is EAGVVQSPRYKIIEKKQPVAFWCNPISGHNTLYWYLQNLGQGPELLIRYENEEAVDDSQLPKDRFSAERLKGVDSTLKIQPAELGDSAVYLCASTPSYEHVEQFFGPGTRLTVL.

This clone was observed many times. The V gene is TRBV11-3, the J gene TRBJ2-1, with 10 bases matching TRBD1. Germline-derived CDR1 and CDR2 are SGHNT and YENEEA. The CDR3 contains 15 residues. With V trimmed by 5 bases and J by 4 bases, 5 bases remained unmatched. DNA for the CDR3: TGTGCCAGCAGCCGCCGGGACAGGGGTTACAATGAGCAGTTCTTC. Its protein product is CASSRRDRGYNEQFF.